The 5 T cell receptor beta chains given below trace back to one sample, sequenced in a study of blood T cell repertoires in COVID-19. The data were produced by immunoSEQ multiplex PCR, yet TCRdb's version contains in-frame clones alone and is incomplete. The top ten clones hold 5.3% of a sample with around 75,000 clones, around 90% of them seen once. Sequenced material: peripheral blood. These receptors originate from a man aged 45-65 years with acute or convalescent COVID-19.

The genes are TRBV6-1 and TRBJ1-1, with D unclear. There are 12 residues in the CDR3. With 1 base removed from V and 11 bases from J, the gap between germline ends came to 11 bases. Germline CDR1 MNHNS, CDR2 SASEGT. DNA of the CDR3: TGTGCCAGCAGTGAAGGATCCCCGGAGGCTTTCTTT. This codes for CASSEGSPEAFF.

The gene calls are TRBV27 and TRBJ2-1; the match to TRBD2 covers 9 bases. V lost 2 bases and J lost 7; bases outside the gene matches: 3. This CDR3 comprises 14 residues. The germline V gene encodes CDR1 MNHEY and CDR2 SMNVEV (reference sequence). The CDR3 DNA is TGTGCCAGCAGTTTAGGACTAGCGATTAATGAGCAGTTCTTC. Its protein product is CASSLGLAINEQFF.

This clone has only a few counts. The V and J genes are TRBV28 and TRBJ1-2, with unresolved D. The CDR3 loop spans 14 amino acids. The germline CDR1 and CDR2 sequences are MDHEN and SYDVKM. V was pared by 8 bases and J by 4 bases, with 17 bases between. CDR3 bases: TGTGCCAGCGAACCCCCAGGCGCTCTCTATGGCTACACCTTC. Translating gives CASEPPGALYGYTF.

The rearrangement uses TRBV9 and TRBJ2-1, with no clear D. V was trimmed by 4 bases and J by 1 base, leaving 12 bases between them. The germline V gene encodes CDR1 SGDLS and CDR2 YYNGEE. The CDR3 has 15 residues. CDR3 loop: CASSPRPESYNEQFF. The CDR3 DNA reads as TGTGCCAGCAGCCCTCGCCCCGAGTCCTACAATGAGCAGTTCTTC.

V and J are TRBV7-8 and TRBJ2-7; TRBD2 aligns across 8 bases. Germline V gene lookup returns CDR1 SGHVS and CDR2 FQNEAQ. V shed 4 bases, J shed 12 bases, and the junction held 11 bases outside the gene matches. The CDR3 length is 13 residues. As DNA, the CDR3 is TGTGCCAGCAGCTCCCCAGGTAGCAGCGGGAGGTACTTC. It encodes CASSSPGSSGRYF.